The rows below give T cell receptor beta chains drawn from one sample of a study of T cell clones after liver transplantation. Profiling relied on immunoSEQ multiplex PCR, and the TCRdb table lists in-frame clones only, not all of them. This sample has around 30,000 clones, with about 93% found just once. Sample: CD8+ T cells from blood, taken 12 months after liver transplant. These receptors came from a human patient who received a liver transplant. A subset of T cells may come from the graft donor. Both conserved end residues are trimmed from each CDR3.

J: TRBJ1-4
V: TRBV4-1
CDR3: ASSPRGTNEKLF

J: TRBJ1-1
V: TRBV19
CDR3: ASSFLHLRGQVGTEAF

J: TRBJ2-5
V: TRBV7-9
CDR3: ASSSPSETQY

J: TRBJ1-1
V: TRBV27
CDR3: ASSLEGALTEAF

J: TRBJ1-1
V: TRBV6-5
CDR3: ASSLSVTGNTEAF

J: TRBJ2-1
V: TRBV7-3
CDR3: ASSTSDPPNEQF

J: TRBJ2-7
V: TRBV6-1
CDR3: ASSEEEQGASSYEQY

J: TRBJ2-1
V: TRBV4-1
CDR3: ASSQVWGALYNEQF

J: TRBJ2-3
V: TRBV5-4
CDR3: ASSRSDGTSGDTQY

J: TRBJ2-5
V: TRBV29-1
CDR3: SVGVWDRAGKMETQY

J: TRBJ2-1
V: TRBV13
CDR3: ASSPSLRGNNEQF

J: TRBJ2-1
V: TRBV27
CDR3: ASNRVGEQF

J: TRBJ2-1
V: TRBV7-9
CDR3: ASRTARGINEQF

J: TRBJ2-7
V: TRBV7-9
CDR3: ASSPPTDRGTYEQY

J: TRBJ2-7
V: TRBV5-6
CDR3: ASSFGQGAREQY

J: TRBJ2-3
V: TRBV27
CDR3: ASSFDRGQTDTQY

J: TRBJ2-7
V: TRBV6-1
CDR3: ASSARDYSYEQY

J: TRBJ2-1
V: TRBV6-5
CDR3: ASSFVGGGNEQF

J: TRBJ1-5
V: TRBV19
CDR3: ASSIDPTGFGQPQH

J: TRBJ2-5
V: TRBV10-3
CDR3: AISERQGLMETQY

J: TRBJ1-1
V: TRBV20-1
CDR3: SARSITEAF

J: TRBJ2-7
V: TRBV7-6
CDR3: ASSLDRGIYEQY